This T cell receptor (beta chain) was documented in a study of early T cells in non-severe SARS-CoV-2 infection. The sample holds a few counts of this clonotype. Unique molecular identifiers were added to individual cDNA molecules. TCRdb reanalysed the 5' RACE reads using MiXCR and keeps one entry per CDR3 protein. The repertoire includes some 66,000 distinct CDR3 sequences, around 8.7% of them detected once, and under 4% sits in the top ten. The CDR3 extends over 14 amino acids. The J segment lost 11 bases and the V segment lost 4 bases, leaving 11 bases of the junction unmatched. CDR1 is LGHDT, CDR2 YNNKEL, per germline (reference sequence).

Source material: whole blood. The TCR comes from an adult who was a healthcare worker with PCR-confirmed SARS-CoV-2 infection or an uninfected control (not recorded which). This chain connects TRBV3-1 to TRBJ1-2; TRBD1 matches at 9 bases. CDR3 loop: CASSPGTGQKRYTF. The CDR3 region has the DNA TGTGCCAGCAGCCCGGGGACAGGGCAAAAGAGGTACACCTTC.